This T cell receptor beta chain came from a study of CD8+ T cells in alopecia areata. Study-wide context: Those receiving the skin were roughly 7-11-week-old female C3H/HeJ mice, whose grafts came from 6-12-month-old C3H/HeJ donors with spontaneous alopecia.

This CDR3 is built from 15 residues. V gave up 0 bases and J gave up 4 bases; unmatched junction bases: 3. CDR1 and CDR2 (germline): LGHNA, YNLKQL (reference sequence). Sorting of pooled cutaneous lymph node cells used CD4, CD8alpha, NKG2D, NKG2ACE and other markers. Only a few counts were recorded for this clone. The gene symbols are mouse symbols. The read halts 4 residues ahead of the CDR3 end, with the missing end drawn from the germline J gene. Reverse transcription of extracted RNA yielded cDNA, which provided the sequencing template. Profiled with immunoSEQ multiplex PCR; TCRdb holds only in-frame clones, not every one. The sample shows approximately 300,000 clones, none of them appearing just once.

The sequence was collected from a C3H/HeJ mouse with alopecia areata. For this mouse line, the MHC haplotype is H2-k. Sequenced: CD4+ T cells sorted from a lymph node. The rearrangement joins TRBV5 to TRBJ2-1, with 7 bases fitting TRBD1. The part of the CDR3 DNA that was read is TGTGCCAGCAGCCAAGATACAGGGGAATATGCT. Its translation is CASSQDTGEYA. The whole CDR3 protein is CASSQDTGEYAEQFF.